A single sample gave rise to the 21 T cell receptor beta chains below, sequenced in a study of blood T cell repertoires in COVID-19. This table comes from immunoSEQ multiplex PCR, and its TCRdb copy is limited to in-frame clones, with some not included. The table includes about 160,000 clones, about 85% detected once. The sample consisted of peripheral blood. These receptors all stem from a woman in her forties or fifties with COVID-19, enrolled during active disease.

This clone showed up just a few times. The chain joins TRBV7-6 to TRBJ2-5, with 13 nucleotides matching TRBD2. CDR3 size: 17 residues. The V and J ends lost 0 bases and 6 bases, in that order; junction bases with no gene match: 7. The germline V gene has CDR1 SGHVS and CDR2 FNYEAQ. CDR3 in amino acids: CASSLAGGLAGSQTQYF. The CDR3 DNA follows: TGTGCCAGCAGCTTAGCGGGGGGACTAGCGGGGAGCCAGACCCAGTACTTC.

This clone was detected once. The gene calls are TRBV5-4 and TRBJ2-3, with TRBD2 as a possible D gene (7 bases). This CDR3 comprises 16 residues. Germline V CDR1 and CDR2: SGHNT, YYREEE (reference sequence). Deletions cut 4 bases from V and 6 bases from J, with 21 bases between. The chain's CDR3 is CASSGGGAGGQDTQYF. CDR3 DNA sequence: TGTGCCAGCAGCGGGGGGGGCGCAGGTGGCCAGGATACGCAGTATTTT.

The V call is TRBV5-1, the J call TRBJ2-5, with TRBD2 matching over 7 bases. With 0 bases clipped from V and 4 bases from J, the junction kept 3 bases outside the gene matches. The germline CDR1 and CDR2 sequences are SGHRS and YFSETQ. There are 14 residues in the CDR3. The CDR3 protein is CASSLAGGGETQYF. In DNA, the CDR3 is TGCGCCAGCAGCTTGGCGGGGGGTGGAGAGACCCAGTACTTC.

The gene calls are TRBV3-1 (or the pseudogene TRBV3-2) and TRBJ1-2, with a weak D call TRBD1 (5 bases). Germline V gene sequence: CDR1 LGHDT, CDR2 YNNKEL (reference sequence). CDR3 length: 12 residues. V dropped 3 bases and J dropped 9 bases, with 11 bases sitting between them. This CDR3 is CASSQSDSSYTF. The CDR3 DNA reads TGTGCCAGCAGCCAGTCTGACAGTAGCTACACCTTC.

V and J are TRBV12-2 and TRBJ1-5. TRBV12-2 is a recognized pseudogene. This CDR3 comprises 15 residues. DNA for the CDR3: TGTGCAAGTCGCTTAGAGGACGGGGAAAATCAGCCCCAGCATTTT. It specifies CASRLEDGENQPQHF.

Concerning this clone itself: The sample contains more than one DNA sequence encoding this CDR3. In nucleotides, the CDR3 is TGCAGTGCTAGTAGTAGCGGTAGCACAGATACGCAGTATTTT. Translated, it gives CSASSSGSTDTQYF. This chain uses TRBV20-1 with TRBJ2-3; TRBD2 might be the D (6 bases). The CDR3 runs to 14 residues. V lost 3 bases and J lost 0, with 10 bases in between. Germline assignment: CDR1 DFQATT and CDR2 SNEGSKA (reference sequence).

CDR3 loop: CASSLTSGGALLGTDTQYF. CDR3 nucleotides: TGCGCCAGCAGCTTGACTAGCGGGGGGGCCTTGTTGGGCACAGATACGCAGTATTTT. This rearrangement joins TRBV5-1 to TRBJ2-3; TRBD2 matches at 13 bases. Looked up from germline, CDR1 is SGHRS and CDR2 is YFSETQ. The CDR3 is 19 residues long. V dropped 1 base and J dropped 1; count of bases not matched to a gene: 9.

This clone was found once. The gene calls are TRBV27 and TRBJ2-1; 10 positions agree with TRBD2. This CDR3 spans 16 amino acids. The junction had 9 bases not matched to a gene; V was cut back by 5 bases and J by 5 bases. Looked up from germline, CDR1 is MNHEY and CDR2 is SMNVEV (reference sequence). The CDR3 nucleotides are TGTGCCAGCAGTCCCTTAGCGGGGGGACGAAACAATGAGCAGTTCTTC. It codes for CASSPLAGGRNNEQFF.

The chain employs TRBV9 and TRBJ2-6, with D perhaps TRBD2 (6 bases). The CDR3 covers 16 residues. The germline V gene encodes CDR1 SGDLS and CDR2 YYNGEE. V lost 7 bases and J lost 2, with 16 bases in between. The CDR3 DNA follows: TGTGCCAGCTCCTCCCGGGAGCGGGCTGGGGCCAACGTCCTGACTTTC. Encoded protein: CASSSRERAGANVLTF.

The V gene is TRBV6-5, the J gene TRBJ1-5, with D perhaps matching TRBD1 (6 bases). The length of the CDR3 is 13 residues. V was trimmed by 7 bases and J by 4 bases, leaving 11 bases between them. Looked up from germline, CDR1 is MNHEY and CDR2 is SVGAGI. This CDR3 is CASNTGYNQPQHF. For the CDR3, the DNA is TGTGCCAGCAATACAGGGTATAATCAGCCCCAGCATTTT.

The chain couples TRBV30 to TRBJ1-1; D gene unclear. The CDR3 totals 12 residues. V gave up 0 bases and J gave up 8 bases, with 10 bases separating them. CDR1 is GTSNPN and CDR2 is SVGIG in the germline V gene (reference sequence). This chain's CDR3 is CAWSVSAREAFF. DNA for the CDR3: TGTGCCTGGAGTGTCTCAGCCAGGGAAGCTTTCTTT.

The chain is built from TRBV4-1 and TRBJ2-7; tentatively, D is TRBD2 (6 bases). V lost 4 bases, J lost 3 bases, and 16 bases lay in between. CDR3 length: 15 residues. Germline V lookup: CDR1 MGHRA, CDR2 YSYEKL. The CDR3 protein is CASSPAGRLFYEQYF. The CDR3 bases are TGCGCCAGCAGCCCAGCCGGGAGATTATTCTACGAGCAGTACTTC.

This clone was recorded once. The V call is TRBV10-3, the J call TRBJ2-7; D not resolved. The CDR3 sequence is 12 residues long. CDR1 and CDR2 (germline): ENHRY, SYGVKD. V lost 10 bases and J lost 5, with 15 bases in between. CDR3 amino acids: CATRISSDEQYF. The CDR3 nucleotides read TGTGCCACCAGGATTTCTAGTGACGAGCAGTACTTC.

The chain has TRBV7-3 and TRBJ1-1; the D is unclear. Germline-derived CDR1 and CDR2 are SGHTA and FQGTGA. The germline V and J ends were trimmed by 5 bases and 6 bases, with 13 bases remaining between them. This CDR3 is 13 amino acids long. The DNA of the CDR3 is TGTGCCAGCAGCCCGACGCGGGCCCCTGAAGCTTTCTTT. Encoded protein: CASSPTRAPEAFF.

The chain employs TRBV14 and TRBJ1-1; D is possibly TRBD1 (6 bases). The CDR3 covers 18 residues. CDR1 and CDR2 (germline): SGHDN, FVKESK. Trimming took 2 bases from V and 0 from J, leaving 19 bases between them. CDR3 residues: CASSQRLGALGMNTEAFF. The CDR3 DNA follows: TGTGCCAGCAGCCAACGATTGGGGGCGTTGGGGATGAACACTGAAGCTTTCTTT.

The rearrangement links TRBV7-2 to TRBJ1-1; 7 bases fit TRBD1. The V gene's germline CDR1 is SGHTA and CDR2 FQGNSA. The CDR3 consists of 14 residues. J gave up 0 bases and V 3 bases, and 1 base lay outside the gene matches. Here the CDR3 reads CASSLTGMNTEAFF. CDR3 in DNA: TGTGCCAGCAGCTTGACAGGGATGAACACTGAAGCTTTCTTT.

The chain couples TRBV29-1 to TRBJ2-7, with D maybe TRBD2 (5 bases). Germline V gene data show CDR1 as SQVTM and CDR2 as ANQGSEA. The CDR3 loop spans 14 amino acids. The V gene lost 3 bases and the J gene lost 1 base, with 13 bases spanning the gap. CDR3 sequence (DNA): TGCAGCGTTGATGCACAGCGGTCGTCCTACGAGCAGTACTTC. Translating it yields CSVDAQRSSYEQYF.

The CDR3 sequence is CASRRGLAKNIQYF. For the CDR3, the DNA is TGTGCCAGCAGAAGGGGGCTAGCCAAAAACATTCAGTACTTC. This chain uses TRBV13 with TRBJ2-4; TRBD1 aligns across 7 bases. V lost 6 bases, J lost 0 bases, and 2 bases stayed unmatched. The CDR3 runs 14 residues. Germline V lookup: CDR1 PRHDT, CDR2 FYEKMQ (reference sequence).

V is TRBV12-3 or TRBV12-4 and J is TRBJ1-1; the match to TRBD1 covers 8 bases. This CDR3 contains 13 residues. The V and J ends lost 5 bases and 7 bases, in that order; junction bases with no gene match: 6. CDR3 sequence reads: CASSNGQGLEAFF. DNA of the CDR3: TGTGCCAGCAGTAACGGACAGGGCCTTGAAGCTTTCTTT.

The J gene is TRBJ2-3, the V gene TRBV3-1 (or the pseudogene TRBV3-2), with D perhaps TRBD1 (6 bases). The germline gives CDR1 LGHDT, CDR2 YNNKEL (reference sequence). CDR3 length equals 15 residues. V was clipped by 4 bases and J by 3 bases, with 14 bases between them. The CDR3 nucleotides read TGTGCCAGCAGCCCAGGACAGCGGCAAACAGATACGCAGTATTTT. Translated: CASSPGQRQTDTQYF.

V and J are TRBV9 and TRBJ2-1; D call uncertain. Between the trimmed V and J ends, which lost 0 bases and 9 bases, there was a span of 13 bases. This CDR3 contains 14 residues. The V gene's germline CDR1 is SGDLS and CDR2 YYNGEE. In DNA, the CDR3 is TGTGCCAGCAGCGTAGTATACCCCTCGGGTGAGCAGTTCTTC. It translates to CASSVVYPSGEQFF.